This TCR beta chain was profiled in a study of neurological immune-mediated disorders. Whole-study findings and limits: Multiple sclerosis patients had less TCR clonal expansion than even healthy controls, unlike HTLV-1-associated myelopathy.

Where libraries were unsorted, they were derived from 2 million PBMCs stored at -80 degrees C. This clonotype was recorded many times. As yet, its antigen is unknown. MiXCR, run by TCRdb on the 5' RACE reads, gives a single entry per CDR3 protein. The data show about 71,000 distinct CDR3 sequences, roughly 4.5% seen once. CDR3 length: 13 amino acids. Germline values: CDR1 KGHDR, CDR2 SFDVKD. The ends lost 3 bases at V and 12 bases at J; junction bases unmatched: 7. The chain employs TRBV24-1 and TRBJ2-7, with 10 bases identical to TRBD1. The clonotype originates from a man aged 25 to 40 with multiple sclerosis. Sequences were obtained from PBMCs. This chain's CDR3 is CATSDPGQGPRYV. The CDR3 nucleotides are TGTGCCACCAGTGATCCGGGACAGGGGCCGCGGTACGTC.